The sequence of this TCR beta chain was determined in a study of T cell repertoires in cytomegalovirus infection. V lost 2 bases and J 0 bases, leaving 10 bases between the germline ends. The germline V gene has CDR1 MNHNS and CDR2 SASEGT. CDR3 length equals 16 residues. Each CDR3 protein gets one entry after TCRdb re-called the reads with MiXCR. The sample comprises around 310,000 distinct CDR3 sequences, about a sixth of which are singletons, and about 12% rests with the top ten. Regarding the study as a whole: HLA-C-restricted CMV clonotypes gave the most frequent clonotype in two of eight donors.

In its sample, this clonotype was seen many times. The antigen is not known. The TCR comes from a human donor in good health (CMV status not recorded). Some clones in this sample may be carry-over from other donors' samples. Input material: PBMCs. The rearrangement links TRBV6-1 to TRBJ2-2; either TRBD1 or TRBD2 may fit D (5 bases each). Here the CDR3 DNA reads TGTGCCAGCAGTGAACAACGGGGCTCGAACACCGGGGAGCTGTTTTTT. Residues: CASSEQRGSNTGELFF.